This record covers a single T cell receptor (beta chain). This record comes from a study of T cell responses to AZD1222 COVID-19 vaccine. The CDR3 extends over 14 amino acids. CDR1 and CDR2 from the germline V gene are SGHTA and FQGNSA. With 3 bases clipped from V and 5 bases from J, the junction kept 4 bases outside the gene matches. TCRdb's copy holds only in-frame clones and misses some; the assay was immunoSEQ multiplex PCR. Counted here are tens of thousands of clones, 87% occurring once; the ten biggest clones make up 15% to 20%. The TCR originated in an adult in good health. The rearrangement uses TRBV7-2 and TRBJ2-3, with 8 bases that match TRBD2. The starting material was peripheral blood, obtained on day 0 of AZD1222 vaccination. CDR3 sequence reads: CASSFAGGRDTQYF. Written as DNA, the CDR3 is TGTGCCAGCAGCTTTGCGGGGGGCCGAGATACGCAGTATTTT.